Given below is one TCR beta chain in context. Its target is not known. This CDR3 comprises 14 residues. The germline gives CDR1 MNHEY, CDR2 SMNVEV (reference sequence). V was cut by 0 bases and J by 7 bases, with 10 bases left in between. This sample was taken from a study of T cell repertoires in cytomegalovirus infection. Study in general: Both CMV infection and a matching HLA type were indicated by public TCR beta signatures.

General study points: The study identified carriers of CMV plus the relevant HLA from cumulative public TCR beta family frequency. CMV-specific TCR beta clonotypes restricted by HLA-C were the ones dominating the ex vivo response.

TCRdb re-called the reads with MiXCR, one entry per CDR3 protein. The repertoire includes fewer than 200,000 distinct CDR3 sequences, approximately 15% of them detected once, and approximately 30% sits in the top ten. This receptor was obtained from a human donor in good health (CMV status not recorded). Some clones in this sample may be carry-over from other donors' samples. This chain uses TRBV27 with TRBJ2-4; no definite D call. Sequenced material: PBMCs. The CDR3 spells CASSLSREGNIQYF. The CDR3 region has the DNA TGTGCCAGCAGTTTATCAAGGGAAGGGAACATTCAGTACTTC.